One and the same sample provided the 25 T cell receptor beta chains below, sequenced in a study of blood T cell repertoires in COVID-19. Sequencing used immunoSEQ multiplex PCR; TCRdb keeps in-frame clones, though not all of them. The table has 300,000 to 400,000 clones, about 89% seen once. The sequencing sample was made of peripheral blood. These receptors were collected from a woman aged 45-65 years with COVID-19, enrolled during active disease.

The rearrangement uses TRBV7-3 and TRBJ2-3, with D perhaps TRBD1 (5 bases). The V and J ends lost 0 bases and 0 bases respectively, with 7 bases between them. Germline CDR1 and CDR2: SGHTA and FQGTGA. The CDR3 consists of 15 residues. Here the CDR3 reads CASSLTGASTDTQYF. The CDR3 DNA is TGTGCCAGCAGCTTAACAGGGGCTAGCACAGATACGCAGTATTTT.

The chain has TRBV29-1 and TRBJ1-2; the D is unclear. The CDR3 runs 12 residues. Germline V gives CDR1 SQVTM, CDR2 ANQGSEA. Trimming shortened V by 5 bases and J by 8 bases, and 15 bases separated the two germline ends. The DNA for the CDR3 is TGCAGCGTTCGGGGTAGGACTCGCGGCTACACCTTC. It translates to CSVRGRTRGYTF.

This chain connects TRBV15 to TRBJ2-1; 11 nucleotides align to TRBD2. The CDR3 contains 19 residues. Germline assignment: CDR1 LNHNV and CDR2 YYDKDF (reference sequence). V was pared by 1 base and J by 3 bases, with 11 bases of the junction left unmatched. CDR3 coding DNA: TGTGCCACCAGCAGAGGACTAGCGGGAAATTACCGGGTCTACAATGAGCAGTTCTTC. Translation: CATSRGLAGNYRVYNEQFF.

The V and J genes are TRBV27 and TRBJ2-7; 9 bases agree with TRBD1. The J segment lost 3 bases and the V segment lost 6 bases, leaving 12 bases of the junction unmatched. This CDR3 has 16 amino acids. Germline V lookup: CDR1 MNHEY, CDR2 SMNVEV (reference sequence). This chain's CDR3 is CASRRYRDRASYEQYF. CDR3 coding DNA: TGTGCCAGCAGAAGATACCGGGACAGGGCGAGCTACGAGCAGTACTTC.

The chain carries TRBV10-3 and TRBJ1-1; the match to TRBD1 covers 9 bases. The V gene's germline CDR1 is ENHRY and CDR2 SYGVKD. Trimming removed 0 bases from V and 4 bases from J; junction bases left unmatched: 9. The CDR3 runs to 17 residues. CDR3 DNA sequence: TGTGCCATCAGTGAGTCGCTACCGGGACAGGGAGCCACTGAAGCTTTCTTT. Amino acids: CAISESLPGQGATEAFF.

This clone was seen only once. In DNA, the CDR3 is TGTGCCAGCAGCTTAGCCGGGAGGGCGGGGACCCAGTACTTC. It specifies CASSLAGRAGTQYF. V and J are TRBV7-2 and TRBJ2-5; the match to TRBD2 covers 8 bases. The ends lost 0 bases at V and 7 bases at J; junction bases unmatched: 4. This CDR3 spans 14 amino acids. CDR1 and CDR2 from the germline V gene are SGHTA and FQGNSA.

The V gene is TRBV19, the J gene TRBJ2-6; no firm D call. The CDR3 runs to 16 residues. V lost 7 bases and J lost 0, with 13 bases in between. Germline loops: CDR1 LNHDA, CDR2 SQIVND (reference sequence). CDR3: CASNSPRTSGANVLTF. The CDR3 nucleotides read TGTGCCAGTAATTCTCCGCGTACCTCTGGGGCCAACGTCCTGACTTTC.

J is TRBJ2-7 and V is TRBV5-8; the match to TRBD1 covers 8 bases. Germline V gives CDR1 SGHTS, CDR2 YDEGEE. The ends lost 4 bases at V and 0 bases at J; junction bases unmatched: 9. The CDR3 totals 16 residues. The CDR3 spells CASSPIRQGNSYEQYF. The CDR3 nucleotides are TGTGCCAGCAGCCCGATAAGACAGGGGAACTCCTACGAGCAGTACTTC.

The rearrangement joins TRBV11-1 to TRBJ1-1; TRBD1 is a possible D gene (5 bases). Germline CDR1 and CDR2: SGHAT and FQDESV (reference sequence). This CDR3 region has 15 residues. The ends were cut back, 0 bases at V and 1 base at J, with 9 bases in the middle. CDR3 region: CASSLARQPNTEAFF. The CDR3 coding sequence is TGTGCCAGCAGCTTAGCGCGACAGCCGAACACTGAAGCTTTCTTT.

The rearrangement joins TRBV19 to TRBJ2-1; tentative D call: TRBD2 (7 bases). Per germline, CDR1 LNHDA and CDR2 SQIVND (reference sequence). This CDR3 is 16 amino acids long. Trimming shortened V by 8 bases and J by 0 bases, and 17 bases separated the two germline ends. CDR3 residues: CASHPKGGVSYNEQFF. CDR3 sequence (DNA): TGTGCCAGTCACCCAAAGGGGGGGGTCTCCTACAATGAGCAGTTCTTC.

The chain uses TRBV19 and TRBJ1-3; 9 bases map to TRBD1. The V segment lost 4 bases and the J segment 6 bases; nucleotides outside the gene matches: 4. Germline V gene data show CDR1 as LNHDA and CDR2 as SQIVND (reference sequence). The CDR3 totals 14 residues. CDR3 loop: CASSTDRGSNTIYF. The CDR3 DNA sequence: TGTGCCAGTAGTACCGACAGGGGGTCAAACACCATATATTTT.

This CDR3 reads CASSQGDRWNNEQFF. In DNA form, the CDR3 reads TGTGCCAGCAGCCAAGGGGACAGGTGGAACAATGAGCAGTTCTTC. The chain recombines TRBV3-1 (or the pseudogene TRBV3-2) with TRBJ2-1; 8 nucleotides align to TRBD1. The V gene's germline CDR1 is LGHDT and CDR2 YNNKEL (reference sequence). CDR3 length equals 15 residues. V was clipped by 1 base and J by 5 bases; unmatched bases: 4.

V is TRBV19 and J is TRBJ2-7; tentatively, D is TRBD1 (5 bases). The CDR3 has 13 amino acids. V lost 6 bases and J lost 0, with 9 bases in between. The V gene's germline CDR1 is LNHDA and CDR2 SQIVND (reference sequence). CDR3 sequence (DNA): TGTGCCAGTAGGCAGGGCAGCTCCTACGAGCAGTACTTC. It encodes CASRQGSSYEQYF.

The V gene is TRBV25-1, the J gene TRBJ2-7; 7 bases agree with TRBD1. The CDR3 loop spans 15 amino acids. After removal of 3 bases from V and 4 bases from J, the junction contained 9 bases not matched to a gene. Germline V gives CDR1 MGHDK, CDR2 SYGVNS. CDR3 bases: TGTGCCAGCAGTGACCAGGGGGTACCCTCATACGAGCAGTACTTC. Translating it yields CASSDQGVPSYEQYF.

This sequence joins TRBV3-1 (or the pseudogene TRBV3-2) and TRBJ2-5, with TRBD2 identical over 9 bases. The CDR3 consists of 14 residues. With V trimmed by 3 bases and J by 7 bases, 6 bases remained unmatched. Germline V gene data show CDR1 as LGHDT and CDR2 as YNNKEL (reference sequence). The CDR3 coding sequence is TGTGCCAGCAGCCATGAGCGGGAGGCGGGGACCCAGTACTTC. It specifies CASSHEREAGTQYF.

The chain recombines TRBV18 with TRBJ2-2; tentative D call: TRBD1 (6 bases). The CDR3 covers 16 residues. Germline CDR1 KGHSH, CDR2 LQKENI. The V end was cut by 1 base, the J end by 4 bases, with 13 bases between. CDR3 amino acids: CASSPQVTGPTGELFF. The CDR3, as DNA: TGTGCCAGCTCACCACAGGTGACAGGCCCCACCGGGGAGCTGTTTTTT.

This chain links TRBV9 with TRBJ1-2, with TRBD1 matching 8 bases. Per the germline V gene, CDR1 is SGDLS and CDR2 is YYNGEE. Trimming at V came to 0 bases and at J to 4 bases, leaving 5 bases not matched to a gene. This CDR3 has 15 amino acids. In DNA, the CDR3 is TGTGCCAGCAGCGTAGACAGGGGGTATACCTATGGCTACACCTTC. Translated, it gives CASSVDRGYTYGYTF.

The rearrangement uses TRBV5-4 and TRBJ2-7; 14 nucleotides agree with TRBD2. J gave up 4 bases and V 2 bases, and 5 bases lay outside the gene matches. Germline V CDR1 and CDR2: SGHNT, YYREEE (reference sequence). The CDR3 sequence is 16 residues long. The DNA for the CDR3 is TGTGCCAGCAGCTTATCCGGGACTAGCGGGAGTTACGAGCAGTACTTC. It specifies CASSLSGTSGSYEQYF.

CDR3 bases: TGTGCCAGCAGTAATACAGGAGGGCTGGAGACCCAGTACTTC. The encoded protein is CASSNTGGLETQYF. The genes are TRBV2 and TRBJ2-5, with D possibly being TRBD2 (6 bases). The CDR3 is 14 amino acids. The germline gives CDR1 SNHLY, CDR2 FYNNEI. Between the trimmed V and J ends, which lost 5 bases and 5 bases, there was a span of 15 bases. Based on the CDR3 plus reference TRBV2 and TRBJ2-5, the full variable domain is EPEVTQTPSHQVTQMGQEVILRCVPISNHLYFYWYRQILGQKVEFLVSFYNNEISEKSEIFDDQFSVERPDGSNFTLKIRSTKLEDSAMYFCASSNTGGLETQYFGPGTRLLVL.

The rearrangement uses TRBV19 and TRBJ2-2, with TRBD2 identical over 9 bases. Germline lookup yields CDR1 LNHDA and CDR2 SQIVND (reference sequence). The CDR3 is 15 residues long. With V trimmed by 6 bases and J by 1 base, 3 bases remained unmatched. The CDR3 DNA is TGTGCCAGTAGGAGGACTAGCGAGAACACCGGGGAGCTGTTTTTT. Translation: CASRRTSENTGELFF.

The rearrangement uses TRBV5-7 and TRBJ2-2; D perhaps matches TRBD1 (6 bases). TRBV5-7 is given ORF status, its function remaining uncertain. Trimming shortened V by 3 bases and J by 8 bases, and 14 bases separated the two germline ends. This CDR3 is built from 14 residues. CDR3 coding DNA: TGTGCCAGCAGCTCAGGGGTAATATGGGGGGAGCTGTTTTTT. It codes for CASSSGVIWGELFF.

This clone has only one observation. V gene TRBV6-5 combines with J gene TRBJ2-5, with 8 nucleotides matching TRBD1. Unmatched junction bases numbered 4, after V lost 6 bases and J lost 1 base. Germline loops: CDR1 MNHEY, CDR2 SVGAGI. This CDR3 spans 14 amino acids. CDR3 sequence reads: CASSAGQGQETQYF. The CDR3 DNA reads TGTGCCAGCAGCGCAGGACAGGGCCAAGAGACCCAGTACTTC.

This clone has just a few counts. The chain is built from TRBV29-1 and TRBJ1-2; D gene ambiguous. Per the germline V gene, CDR1 is SQVTM and CDR2 is ANQGSEA. V lost 1 base and J 2 bases, leaving 2 bases between the germline ends. The CDR3 extends over 11 amino acids. CDR3 residues: CSVEVNYGYTF. Here the CDR3 DNA reads TGCAGCGTTGAAGTAAACTATGGCTACACCTTC.

This chain connects TRBV5-6 to TRBJ1-4, with 8 bases identical to TRBD1. Trimming took 2 bases from V and 7 from J; bases not matched to a gene: 13. CDR3 length: 17 residues. Germline values: CDR1 SGHDT, CDR2 YYEEEE. CDR3 region: CASSLSRQGQVGEKLFF. The DNA of the CDR3 is TGTGCCAGCAGCTTAAGTCGTCAGGGACAGGTGGGTGAAAAACTGTTTTTT.

This chain connects TRBV5-1 to TRBJ2-3; 8 bases fit TRBD1. This CDR3 is built from 16 residues. Trimming at V came to 3 bases and at J to 3 bases, leaving 9 bases not matched to a gene. Per the germline V gene, CDR1 is SGHRS and CDR2 is YFSETQ. The CDR3 region is CASSSQGDKVTDTQYF. The CDR3 DNA is TGCGCCAGCAGCTCACAGGGGGACAAGGTAACAGATACGCAGTATTTT.